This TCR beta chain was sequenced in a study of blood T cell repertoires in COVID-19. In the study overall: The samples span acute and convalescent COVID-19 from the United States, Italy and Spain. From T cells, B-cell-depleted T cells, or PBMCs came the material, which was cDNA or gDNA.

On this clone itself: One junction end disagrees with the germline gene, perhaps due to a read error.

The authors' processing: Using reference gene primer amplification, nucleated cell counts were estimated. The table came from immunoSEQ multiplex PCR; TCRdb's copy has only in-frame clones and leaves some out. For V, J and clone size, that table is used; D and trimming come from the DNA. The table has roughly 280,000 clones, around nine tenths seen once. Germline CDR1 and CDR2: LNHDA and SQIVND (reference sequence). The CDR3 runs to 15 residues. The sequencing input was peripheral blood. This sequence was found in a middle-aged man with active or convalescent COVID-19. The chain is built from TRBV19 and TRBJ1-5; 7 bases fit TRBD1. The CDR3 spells CASIIQGNSNQPQHF. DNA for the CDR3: TGTGCCAGTATTATACAGGGGAATAGCAATCAGCCCCAGCATTTT.